Presented here are 18 T cell receptor beta chains from one specimen sequenced in a study of blood T cells in healthy people across ages. A J-beta primer mix and a sample-barcoded 5' primer were used in a second PCR of roughly 6 to 12 cycles. Each CDR3 protein is one row after TCRdb ran MiXCR on the 5' RACE reads. The data show a few hundred thousand distinct CDR3 sequences, with roughly 26% seen just once and 29% held by the top ten. Sequences were obtained from blood. Source of these receptors: a woman aged 70 to 79 in good health.

In this sample, this clonotype turned up a few times. The chain has TRBV4-1 and TRBJ1-3, with a tentative D call TRBD1 (5 bases). The germline V gene has CDR1 MGHRA and CDR2 YSYEKL. Deletions cut 3 bases from V and 0 bases from J, with 15 bases between. The CDR3 covers 17 residues. The CDR3, as DNA: TGCGCCAGCAGCCACGGACACCCGATGAGCTCTGGAAACACCATATATTTT. Translating gives CASSHGHPMSSGNTIYF.

The J gene is TRBJ2-6, the V gene TRBV11-2; the D is unclear. The CDR3 is 16 amino acids. The V and J ends lost 5 bases and 0 bases respectively, with 11 bases between them. CDR1 and CDR2 from the germline V gene are SGHAT and FQNNGV. Here the CDR3 DNA reads TGTGCCAGCAGCCAAGATGAATTCTCTGGGGCCAACGTCCTGACTTTC. It is translated as CASSQDEFSGANVLTF.

This clonotype was observed a few times. V and J are TRBV5-1 and TRBJ2-3, with 8 bases matching TRBD2. The CDR3 sequence is 15 residues long. Unmatched junction bases numbered 11, after V lost 5 bases and J lost 6 bases. Germline V CDR1 and CDR2: SGHRS, YFSETQ. The CDR3 bases are TGCGCCAGCAGTTCCGGGACTAGAATTGGGGATACGCAGTATTTT. It yields the protein CASSSGTRIGDTQYF.

Of note for this clonotype: The junction and the germline gene differ at one end; a read error may be behind it. This chain connects TRBV4-2 to TRBJ2-2; D perhaps matches TRBD2 (5 bases). The length of the CDR3 is 15 residues. Germline V gene data show CDR1 as LGHNA and CDR2 as YNFKEQ. Here the CDR3 reads CASSQPGLNTGELVF. The CDR3 region has the DNA TGTGCCAGCAGCCAACCTGGGCTAAACACCGGGGAGCTGGTTTTT.

This chain links TRBV18 with TRBJ1-6, with TRBD1 matching 7 bases. CDR3 length: 15 residues. Trimming took 2 bases from V and 11 from J; bases not matched to a gene: 9. Germline V lookup: CDR1 KGHSH, CDR2 LQKENI. As DNA, the CDR3 is TGTGCCAGCTCACCAATCGACAGGGATGCGGCACCCCTCCACTTT. It is translated as CASSPIDRDAAPLHF.

This clonotype has a handful of counts. The chain recombines TRBV7-2 with TRBJ2-5; 8 bases fit TRBD1. The end of the DNA fits TRBJ2-1 better, so the J call may be wrong. The germline CDR1 and CDR2 sequences are SGHTA and FQGNSA. CDR3 length: 17 amino acids. The CDR3 bases are TGTGCCAGCAGCGGAGGGGGTGGCGACAGGGGTGTTAATGAGCAGTTCTTC. This encodes CASSGGGGDRGVNEQFF.

The CDR3 loop reads CSVVHRETQYF. The CDR3 region has the DNA TGCAGCGTTGTCCACCGGGAGACCCAGTACTTC. This chain uses TRBV29-1 with TRBJ2-5; D is uncertain. The CDR3 spans 11 residues. CDR1 and CDR2 from the germline V gene are SQVTM and ANQGSEA. V was clipped by 4 bases and J by 5 bases, with 8 bases between them.

This rearrangement joins TRBV7-9 to TRBJ2-1; 14 bases line up with TRBD2. The ends lost 9 bases at V and 10 bases at J; junction bases unmatched: 8. Germline CDR1 reads SEHNR; CDR2 reads FQNEAQ (reference sequence). The CDR3 spans 14 residues. The CDR3 loop reads CASPMGLAGVEQFF. Written as DNA, the CDR3 is TGTGCCAGTCCTATGGGACTAGCGGGAGTCGAGCAGTTCTTC.

This clonotype was seen more than once but under ten times. Here the CDR3 DNA reads TGTGCCAGCAGTTTTGGGGAAGGGAAAGGAGAGACCCAGTACTTC. It codes for CASSFGEGKGETQYF. V usage is TRBV12-3 or TRBV12-4 and J usage is TRBJ2-5; D ambiguous. V was shortened by 3 bases and J by 4 bases, with 15 bases between the two germline ends. The CDR3 totals 15 residues.

V is TRBV5-1 and J is TRBJ1-5; no reliable D call. The CDR3 totals 13 residues. Germline V gene data show CDR1 as SGHRS and CDR2 as YFSETQ. V lost 0 bases and J lost 7, with 8 bases in between. The CDR3 nucleotides read TGCGCCAGCAGCTTGGAAGGGATCCAGCCCCAGCATTTT. This sequence encodes CASSLEGIQPQHF.

The chain employs TRBV10-3 and TRBJ2-3; no reliable D call. This CDR3 is built from 15 residues. Germline CDR1 ENHRY, CDR2 SYGVKD. The V end lost 1 base, the J end lost 1 base, and 9 bases lay between the germline ends. The CDR3 coding sequence is TGTGCCATCAGTGAGTATGGGTCCGGCACAGATACGCAGTATTTT. Translating gives CAISEYGSGTDTQYF.

The V and J genes are TRBV7-2 and TRBJ2-6, with a weak D call TRBD1 (6 bases). Germline V CDR1 and CDR2: SGHTA, FQGNSA. The CDR3 is 17 residues long. V was clipped by 5 bases and J by 3 bases, with 17 bases between them. CDR3 amino acids: CASSQDPRGSGANVLTF. The CDR3 DNA follows: TGTGCCAGCAGCCAGGACCCTAGGGGGAGTGGGGCCAACGTCCTGACTTTC.

V usage is TRBV5-6 and J usage is TRBJ2-3; 7 positions match TRBD2. The CDR3 extends over 14 amino acids. V shed 3 bases, J shed 1 base, and the junction held 2 bases outside the gene matches. Germline CDR1 SGHDT, CDR2 YYEEEE. CDR3 in DNA: TGTGCCAGCAGCTCCCTAGCGGGCACAGATACGCAGTATTTT. It codes for CASSSLAGTDTQYF.

The genes are TRBV3-1 and TRBJ2-1; possible D gene TRBD1, 6 bases. Trimming took off 3 bases at V and 15 bases at J, with 15 bases between the two ends. The CDR3 sequence is 12 residues long. Germline V lookup: CDR1 LGHDT, CDR2 YNNKEL (reference sequence). CDR3: CASSHTGFLRFF. The CDR3 DNA follows: TGTGCCAGCAGCCATACAGGGTTTCTGCGGTTCTTC.

V and J are TRBV29-1 and TRBJ1-2, with D perhaps TRBD1 (5 bases). CDR3 size: 12 residues. With 6 bases removed from V and 8 bases from J, the gap between germline ends came to 16 bases. Germline V lookup: CDR1 SQVTM, CDR2 ANQGSEA. The DNA for the CDR3 is TGCAGCGTCGGACTCCAGGGTAGGGGCTACACCTTC. Residues: CSVGLQGRGYTF.

This clonotype was counted only a few times. The gene calls are TRBV6-6 and TRBJ2-2, with a weak D call TRBD2 (5 bases). The CDR3 covers 14 residues. The V gene's germline CDR1 is MNHNY and CDR2 SVGAGI (reference sequence). Trimming cost V 5 bases and J 6 bases, with 13 bases left between them. The CDR3 nucleotides read TGTGCCAGCAGTGGAGGAACCTACGCCGGGGAGCTGTTTTTT. Its translation: CASSGGTYAGELFF.

This clonotype has just a few counts. The V and J genes are TRBV3-1 and TRBJ2-7; maybe TRBD1 (6 bases). The CDR3 length is 14 residues. CDR1 and CDR2 (germline): LGHDT, YNNKEL (reference sequence). Trimming stripped 5 bases from V and 3 bases from J, with 14 bases between. CDR3 residues: CASSYDTGSYEQYF. In DNA form, the CDR3 reads TGTGCCAGCAGCTATGATACAGGGAGCTACGAGCAGTACTTC.

V and J are TRBV27 and TRBJ2-5; a possible D gene is TRBD1 (6 bases). The germline CDR1 and CDR2 sequences are MNHEY and SMNVEV (reference sequence). Trimming removed 9 bases from V and 8 bases from J, with 19 bases in between. This CDR3 is built from 13 residues. The CDR3 loop reads CARAGTPKATQYF. CDR3 DNA sequence: TGTGCCAGGGCCGGGACACCGAAGGCTACCCAGTACTTC.